Following are 11 T cell receptor beta chains from one sample sequenced in a study of blood T cell repertoires in COVID-19. Here immunoSEQ multiplex PCR was the method, and the copy in TCRdb shows in-frame clones only, minus some. The table lists 90,000 or so clones, 55% to 75% of them singletons, with around 14% in the top ten. The sample was peripheral blood. These TCRs come from a woman older than 75 with acute or convalescent COVID-19.

On this clone: At the DNA level, this CDR3 is encoded by other sequences in the same sample as well. The chain combines TRBV5-1 with TRBJ2-1; 15 bases map to TRBD2. V was pared by 2 bases and J by 7 bases, with 1 base of the junction left unmatched. The CDR3 consists of 15 residues. Germline V gives CDR1 SGHRS, CDR2 YFSETQ. CDR3 nucleotides: TGCGCCAGCAGCTTAGGACTAGCGGGGGGGAATGAGCAGTTCTTC. This encodes CASSLGLAGGNEQFF.

The rearrangement links TRBV12-5 to TRBJ1-4; D call uncertain. The CDR3 extends over 14 amino acids. Germline V gene lookup returns CDR1 LGHNT and CDR2 FRNRAP. Trimming removed 2 bases from V and 4 bases from J, with 8 bases in between. The CDR3 region is CASGLSGGNEKLFF. In DNA, the CDR3 is TGTGCTAGTGGTTTGTCGGGTGGTAATGAAAAACTGTTTTTT.

This clone was seen only a few times. CDR3 protein: CASMGGSQETQYF. The DNA of the CDR3 is TGTGCCAGCATGGGAGGCTCTCAAGAGACCCAGTACTTC. The chain links TRBV2 to TRBJ2-5; a possible D gene is TRBD2 (6 bases). CDR1 SNHLY and CDR2 FYNNEI come from the germline V gene. V was cut by 7 bases and J by 2 bases, with 11 bases left in between. CDR3 length: 13 amino acids.

The DNA of the CDR3 is TGTGCCAGCAGGCCAGATCCAACTAATGAAAAACTGTTTTTT. Translation gives CASRPDPTNEKLFF. The rearrangement links TRBV7-2 to TRBJ1-4; unclear D gene. Between the trimmed V and J ends, which lost 6 bases and 0 bases, there was a span of 8 bases. From germline, CDR1 is SGHTA and CDR2 FQGNSA. The CDR3 sequence is 14 residues long. The entire variable domain, with the rest obtained from reference TRBV7-2 and TRBJ1-4, is as follows: GAGVSQSPSNKVTEKGKDVELRCDPISGHTALYWYRQSLGQGLEFLIYFQGNSAPDKSGLPSDRFSAERTGGSVSTLTIQRTQQEDSAVYLCASRPDPTNEKLFFGSGTQLSVL.

The V gene is TRBV2, the J gene TRBJ1-2; TRBD1 matches at 7 bases. This CDR3 region has 13 residues. Germline V gives CDR1 SNHLY, CDR2 FYNNEI. V was clipped by 10 bases and J by 0 bases; unmatched bases: 5. The CDR3 DNA is TGTGCCACCCGACAGGGAGCTAACTATGGCTACACCTTC. Amino acid sequence: CATRQGANYGYTF.

The J gene is TRBJ1-2, the V gene TRBV10-2; 7 nucleotides agree with TRBD1. Germline assignment: CDR1 WSHSY and CDR2 SAAADI. The CDR3 runs 15 residues. V dropped 7 bases and J dropped 4; count of bases not matched to a gene: 12. CDR3 in amino acids: CASKGYRGLAYGYTF. The CDR3 bases are TGCGCCAGCAAGGGCTATAGGGGGCTTGCCTATGGCTACACCTTC.

The chain joins TRBV10-3 to TRBJ1-1; no reliable D call. This CDR3 region has 13 residues. Germline V gene sequence: CDR1 ENHRY, CDR2 SYGVKD. The V end lost 6 bases, the J end lost 0 bases, and 8 bases lay between the germline ends. The CDR3 sequence: CAIRGEMNTEAFF. Written as DNA, the CDR3 is TGTGCCATCAGGGGAGAGATGAACACTGAAGCTTTCTTT.

The count of this clone is one. The V call is TRBV7-9, the J call TRBJ2-1; 13 bases fit TRBD2. Germline V gene data show CDR1 as SEHNR and CDR2 as FQNEAQ (reference sequence). The CDR3 covers 18 residues. V lost 7 bases and J lost 1; bases outside the gene matches: 10. CDR3 in amino acids: CASTFYKGLAGSYNEQFF. As DNA, the CDR3 is TGTGCCAGCACCTTTTACAAGGGACTAGCGGGGTCCTACAATGAGCAGTTCTTC.

The V and J genes are TRBV9 and TRBJ1-1, with 8 bases that match TRBD1. Germline V gene data show CDR1 as SGDLS and CDR2 as YYNGEE. The length of the CDR3 is 13 residues. V shed 2 bases and J 4 bases; nucleotides not matched to a gene: 1. The CDR3 reads CASSVGQGTEAFF. In DNA, the CDR3 is TGTGCCAGCAGCGTTGGACAGGGCACTGAAGCTTTCTTT.

This clone was picked up one time. The chain uses TRBV2 and TRBJ2-7; D is unclear. Trimming stripped 6 bases from V and 0 bases from J, with 12 bases between. Germline V CDR1 and CDR2: SNHLY, FYNNEI. The length of the CDR3 is 14 residues. CDR3 nucleotides: TGTGCCAGCAGAATTTCTTACAGCTCCTACGAGCAGTACTTC. It yields the protein CASRISYSSYEQYF. Together with reference TRBV2 and TRBJ2-7, the CDR3 gives the full variable domain: EPEVTQTPSHQVTQMGQEVILRCVPISNHLYFYWYRQILGQKVEFLVSFYNNEISEKSEIFDDQFSVERPDGSNFTLKIRSTKLEDSAMYFCASRISYSSYEQYFGPGTRLTVT.

The chain uses TRBV25-1 and TRBJ2-3, with a possible D match to TRBD2 (6 bases). This CDR3 has 15 amino acids. Germline assignment: CDR1 MGHDK and CDR2 SYGVNS. Trimming shortened V by 1 base and J by 0 bases, and 8 bases separated the two germline ends. In DNA, the CDR3 is TGTGCCAGCAGTGAATTTAGCGGTAGCACAGATACGCAGTATTTT. It translates to CASSEFSGSTDTQYF.